The sequence of this T cell receptor (beta chain) was determined in a study of blood T cell repertoires in COVID-19. On the study more broadly: Acute and convalescent COVID-19 specimens originated in the United States, Italy and Spain. PBMCs, B-cell-depleted T cells, or T cells were the source of the cDNA or gDNA that made up the material.

The CDR3 is made up of 13 amino acids. Germline loops: CDR1 LNHDA, CDR2 SQIVND (reference sequence). Trimming left V 6 bases short and J 11 bases short, with 17 bases between. In the authors' workflow: Counts of nucleated cells, estimated from reference gene primer amplification, were obtained. Here immunoSEQ multiplex PCR was the method, and the copy in TCRdb shows in-frame clones only, minus some. The V and J calls and the clone size are those of that table, but D and trimming were determined from the DNA. The sample carries 95,000 to 100,000 clones, roughly nine tenths recorded once. The sample comprised peripheral blood. The genes are TRBV19 and TRBJ1-5; D is undetermined. This receptor was obtained from a man in his fifties or sixties with acute or convalescent COVID-19. DNA for the CDR3: TGTGCCAGTAGAATGGCTCCACTAGAAGCCCAGCATTTT. Translating gives CASRMAPLEAQHF.